This T cell receptor beta chain was captured in a study of shared clonotypes between healthy human individuals. Notes on the study in general: Naive subsets generally exceeded memory subsets in estimated richness. Few donors restricted represented genetic and exposure-history diversity.

CD8 memory combined CD45RO+ cells with CCR7-negative CD45RA+ TemRA cells. As concerns this clone: The antigen is undetermined.

Generated by immunoSEQ multiplex PCR, the TCRdb table keeps only in-frame clones and is missing some. The sample carries around 690,000 clones, about 92% recorded once. The sequence was collected from a man younger than 30 in good health. Some clones in this sample may be carry-over from other donors' samples. The sample consisted of memory CD8+ T cells from PBMCs. Subset meaning: CD45RO+ cells pooled with CCR7-negative TemRA cells.

As DNA, the CDR3 is TGTGCCAGCACCTTCGGAAGAGCCGGGGAGCTGTTTTTT. It specifies CASTFGRAGELFF. The rearrangement links TRBV11-2 to TRBJ2-2; D is undetermined. Germline values: CDR1 SGHAT, CDR2 FQNNGV. This CDR3 has 13 amino acids. Between the trimmed V and J ends, which lost 7 bases and 6 bases, there was a span of 12 bases. Using reference TRBV11-2 and TRBJ2-2 for the parts outside the CDR3, the full variable domain is EAGVAQSPRYKIIEKRQSVAFWCNPISGHATLYWYQQILGQGPKLLIQFQNNGVVDDSQLPKDRFSAERLKGVDSTLKIQPAKLEDSAVYLCASTFGRAGELFFGEGSRLTVL.